These 4 T cell receptor beta chains originate from one sample sequenced in a study of T cell responses to AZD1222 COVID-19 vaccine. The protocol was immunoSEQ multiplex PCR, while the TCRdb copy is restricted to in-frame clones and leaves out a portion. The data hold under 200,000 clones, with 88% observed a single time. The sequences come from peripheral blood, collected 28 days after the second AZD1222 dose. The origin of the receptors is an adult who received the AZD1222 COVID-19 vaccine.

This clone was observed a single time. J is TRBJ1-5 and V is TRBV7-2, with TRBD1 matching over 10 bases. The CDR3 extends over 18 amino acids. Looked up from germline, CDR1 is SGHTA and CDR2 is FQGNSA. V was pared by 5 bases and J by 7 bases, with 17 bases of the junction left unmatched. The CDR3 nucleotides read TGTGCCAGCAGCCCCTTAAACTTTAGACAGGGGGCTGTGCAGCCCCAGCATTTT. The encoded protein is CASSPLNFRQGAVQPQHF.

The chain recombines TRBV14 with TRBJ2-2; a possible D gene is TRBD1 (6 bases). The CDR3 contains 14 residues. The V gene's germline CDR1 is SGHDN and CDR2 FVKESK. The V gene lost 3 bases and the J gene lost 6 bases, with 11 bases spanning the gap. Written as DNA, the CDR3 is TGTGCCAGCAGCCAGAAACAGGGCCCCGGGGAGCTGTTTTTT. Protein sequence: CASSQKQGPGELFF.

The chain employs TRBV9 and TRBJ1-2; D perhaps matches TRBD1 (5 bases). The length of the CDR3 is 14 residues. Trimming stripped 4 bases from V and 9 bases from J, with 19 bases between. The germline gives CDR1 SGDLS, CDR2 YYNGEE. The CDR3 sequence: CASSPATGGERYTF. The DNA for the CDR3 is TGTGCCAGCAGCCCTGCGACGGGGGGGGAACGCTACACCTTC.

The chain joins TRBV9 to TRBJ2-1; D assignment may be TRBD1 or TRBD2 (5 bases each). Germline V gene sequence: CDR1 SGDLS, CDR2 YYNGEE. The CDR3 spans 17 residues. Trimming cost V 0 bases and J 0 bases, with 13 bases left between them. Here the CDR3 reads CASSVATGQSSYNEQFF. The CDR3 DNA follows: TGTGCCAGCAGCGTAGCTACGGGGCAAAGCTCCTACAATGAGCAGTTCTTC.